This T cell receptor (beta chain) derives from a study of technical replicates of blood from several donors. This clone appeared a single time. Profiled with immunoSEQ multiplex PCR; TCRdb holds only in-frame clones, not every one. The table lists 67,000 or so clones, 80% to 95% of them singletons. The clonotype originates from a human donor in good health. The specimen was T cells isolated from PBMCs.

The CDR3 coding sequence is TGTGCCAGCAGTTACTCCAGGACAGGGGGGGATGGCTACACCTTC. It specifies CASSYSRTGGDGYTF. The J gene is TRBJ1-2, the V gene TRBV6-5, with 10 nucleotides matching TRBD1. CDR1 is MNHEY, CDR2 SVGAGI, per germline. Trimming removed 0 bases from V and 6 bases from J; junction bases left unmatched: 4. This CDR3 is 15 amino acids long.